This is a list of T cell receptor beta chains from one sample in a study of blood T cells in healthy people across ages. TCRdb reanalysed the 5' RACE reads using MiXCR and keeps one entry per CDR3 protein. The sample records some 1.4 million distinct CDR3 sequences, approximately 38% being singletons. Material for sequencing was blood. The receptor set was obtained from a young woman in good health. Each CDR3 is given with its conserved first and last residue. A D gene is named only where the DNA matches it firmly. Not all rows give a size; the values are once, few, many and, for expanded clones, a class.

d_call cdr3_length j_call v_call clone_size cdr3_nt cdr3_aa
. 12 TRBJ2-1 TRBV20-1 . TGCAGTGCCCAACGCTCCTACAATGAGCAGTTCTTC CSAQRSYNEQFF
. 15 TRBJ2-7 TRBV7-2 . TGTGCCAGCAGCTTAGCTAGCGGAGATCCCTACGAGCAGTACTTC CASSLASGDPYEQYF
. 13 TRBJ2-5 TRBV20-1 . TGCAGTGCTAGAGAAGACTTTAAAGAGACCCAGTACTTC CSAREDFKETQYF
. 14 TRBJ1-1 TRBV6-4 . TGTGCCAGCAGTGACTCAGGACAGATGACTGAAGCTTTCTTT CASSDSGQMTEAFF
. 11 TRBJ1-2 TRBV6-1 . TGTGCCAGCAGTGAAGCGGTCGGCTACACCTTC CASSEAVGYTF
. 12 TRBJ2-1 TRBV28 . TGTGCCAGCAGTGCAGAAGTTCCCGAGCAGTTCTTC CASSAEVPEQFF
. 14 TRBJ2-2 TRBV10-3 . TGTGCCAGCCTCCCGGGCTTCTTCACCGGGGGGCTGTTTTTT CASLPGFFTGGLFF
. 14 TRBJ1-2 TRBV5-1 . TGCGCCAGCAGCGTACAGGGTTACCACGATGGCTACACCTTC CASSVQGYHDGYTF
. 12 TRBJ2-5 TRBV6-1 . TGTGCCAGCAGTATTATACGGGAGACCCAGTACTTC CASSIIRETQYF
TRBD2 15 TRBJ2-7 TRBV3-1 . TGTGCCAGCAGCCGGCTAGCGGCCTCCTACAATGAGCAGTACTTC CASSRLAASYNEQYF
. 13 TRBJ2-7 TRBV20-1 . TGCAGTTCAAGGCGGCTGTTGACCTACGAGCAGTACTTC CSSRRLLTYEQYF
TRBD2 15 TRBJ2-5 TRBV5-1 many TGCGCCAGCAGCTCCTTCACTAGCGGACAAGAGACCCAGTACTTC CASSSFTSGQETQYF
TRBD1 18 TRBJ2-7 TRBV20-1 . TGCAGTGCTAGAGCCGGGACAGGGTTACAGCGGGACTCCTACGAGCAGTACTTC CSARAGTGLQRDSYEQYF
. 15 TRBJ2-7 TRBV4-1 few TGCGCCAGCAGCCAAGTTCAGGGGAACGTGTACGAGCAGTACTTC CASSQVQGNVYEQYF
TRBD1 13 TRBJ2-7 TRBV3-1 many TGTGCCAGCAGCCGGGCAGGGGGCTACGAGCAGTACTTC CASSRAGGYEQYF
. 14 TRBJ2-5 TRBV27 . TGTGCCAGCAGTTTCGCTAGGGTCCAAGAGACCCAGTACTTC CASSFARVQETQYF
TRBD2 14 TRBJ2-4 TRBV27 . TGTGCCAGCAGTTCACTAGCGGCCAAAAACATTCAGTACTTC CASSSLAAKNIQYF
. 14 TRBJ2-3 TRBV6-2/TRBV6-3 . TGTGCCAGCGGGGACCCCCTGAGCACAGATACGCAGTATTTT CASGDPLSTDTQYF
. 14 TRBJ2-5 TRBV5-1 once TGCGTCAGCAGCTTGAGCCTAGCAAAAGAGACCCAGTACTTC CVSSLSLAKETQYF
. 16 TRBJ2-3 TRBV9 . TGTGCCAGCAGCGTAGCGTCTAGCGCTAGCACAGATACGCAGTATTTT CASSVASSASTDTQYF
. 14 TRBJ2-4 TRBV29-1 few TGCAGCGTTGCCCAGGCGGGCGGTAGGGGCATTCAGTACTTC CSVAQAGGRGIQYF
TRBD1 15 TRBJ1-2 TRBV30 . TGTGCCTGGAGTGTATCCAGGGGGGTTTACTATGGCTACACCTTC CAWSVSRGVYYGYTF